These T cell receptor beta chains were read from a single sample in a study of blood T cell repertoires in COVID-19. The data were produced by immunoSEQ multiplex PCR, yet TCRdb's version contains in-frame clones alone and is incomplete. The sample yields a few hundred thousand clones, approximately 89% seen once. Specimen: PBMCs or T cells enriched from blood (not recorded which). Receptors originate from a man aged 40-50 years in a cohort exposed to, infected with or recovered from COVID-19 (not recorded which). Each CDR3 is given with its conserved first and last residue. Fields, in order: clone size, V gene, D gene, J gene, CDR3 protein, CDR3 DNA. A D gene is named only where the DNA matches it firmly. Size is omitted from some rows. Given values are once, few, many or a class for expanded clones.

NA,TRBV19,NA,TRBJ1-5,CASSIEGRGTQPQHF,TGTGCCAGTAGTATAGAAGGCAGGGGTACTCAGCCCCAGCATTTT
NA,TRBV4-2,TRBD2,TRBJ2-4,CASSRPGLAGERAKNIQYF,TGTGCCAGCAGCCGACCGGGACTAGCGGGAGAAAGAGCCAAAAACATTCAGTACTTC
NA,TRBV7-2,NA,TRBJ2-1,CASTGSGVDEQFF,TGTGCCAGCACCGGATCCGGGGTCGATGAGCAGTTCTTC
NA,TRBV9,TRBD2,TRBJ2-1,CASSVAGAGAYNEQFF,TGTGCCAGCAGCGTAGCAGGAGCGGGAGCTTACAATGAGCAGTTCTTC
NA,TRBV5-1,TRBD2,TRBJ2-3,CASSLANLAGNTDTQYF,TGCGCCAGCAGCTTGGCCAACCTAGCGGGAAACACAGATACGCAGTATTTT
NA,TRBV19,TRBD1,TRBJ1-5,CASSMGQASNQPQHF,TGTGCCAGTAGCATGGGACAGGCCAGCAATCAGCCCCAGCATTTT
NA,TRBV5-1,NA,TRBJ1-3,CASTSGVAGNTIYF,TGCGCCAGCACTTCTGGGGTAGCGGGAAACACCATATATTTT
NA,TRBV11-2,NA,TRBJ2-2,CASSLSDPGIAGELFF,TGTGCCAGCAGCTTATCCGACCCGGGGATCGCCGGGGAGCTGTTTTTT
NA,TRBV3-1/TRBV3-2,NA,TRBJ1-1,CASSLGAVNTEAFF,TGTGCCAGCAGCCTAGGGGCAGTGAACACTGAAGCTTTCTTT
few,TRBV6-2/TRBV6-3,TRBD1,TRBJ1-5,CASSYGQGGQPQHF,TGTGCCAGCAGTTACGGACAGGGGGGTCAGCCCCAGCATTTT
NA,TRBV28,NA,TRBJ1-1,CASSFGGSTEAFF,TGTGCCAGCAGTTTTGGGGGGAGCACTGAAGCTTTCTTT
once,TRBV2,TRBD1,TRBJ1-2,CASRLTGNYGYTF,TGTGCCAGCAGACTGACAGGGAACTATGGCTACACCTTC
NA,TRBV7-9,NA,TRBJ1-2,CASSSGTNGYTF,TGTGCCAGCAGCTCCGGGACAAATGGCTACACCTTC
NA,TRBV4-2,NA,TRBJ1-1,CASSLQGTEAFF,TGTGCCAGCAGCCTACAGGGAACTGAAGCTTTCTTT
NA,TRBV5-1,TRBD2,TRBJ2-1,CASSLVFFAGGTYNEQFF,TGCGCCAGCAGCTTGGTCTTTTTCGCGGGAGGAACCTACAATGAGCAGTTCTTC
NA,TRBV7-8,NA,TRBJ1-5,CASSPQGSPSNQPQHF,TGTGCCAGCAGCCCGCAGGGGAGTCCTAGCAATCAGCCCCAGCATTTT
NA,TRBV5-1,TRBD2,TRBJ2-1,CASSLVAGGPENEQFF,TGCGCCAGCAGCTTGGTCGCGGGAGGGCCTGAGAATGAGCAGTTCTTC
NA,TRBV7-9,NA,TRBJ1-5,CASSLESLQNSPQHF,TGTGCCAGCAGCTTAGAGAGCCTACAGAATTCGCCCCAGCATTTT
NA,TRBV30,NA,TRBJ2-2,CAWSVGPGANTGELFF,TGTGCCTGGAGTGTAGGTCCAGGGGCGAACACCGGGGAGCTGTTTTTT
NA,TRBV10-3,TRBD2,TRBJ2-7,CAISEWPSGTYEQYF,TGTGCCATCAGTGAGTGGCCTAGCGGGACCTACGAGCAGTACTTC
NA,TRBV5-1,NA,TRBJ1-2,CASKPRDTLNYGYTF,TGCGCCAGCAAACCCCGGGACACACTTAACTATGGCTACACCTTC
few,TRBV5-5,TRBD1,TRBJ1-1,CASTRTGAPTEAFF,TGTGCCAGCACCAGAACAGGGGCCCCCACTGAAGCTTTCTTT
NA,TRBV5-6,NA,TRBJ2-5,CASSLRQETQYF,TGTGCCAGCAGCTTGCGGCAAGAGACCCAGTACTTC
NA,TRBV5-1,NA,TRBJ2-5,CASSLAARETQYF,TGCGCCAGCAGCTTGGCAGCGCGGGAGACCCAGTACTTC
once,TRBV3-1/TRBV3-2,NA,TRBJ2-5,CASSPYQETQYF,TGTGCCAGCAGCCCGTACCAAGAGACCCAGTACTTC
NA,TRBV3-1/TRBV3-2,NA,TRBJ1-1,CASSLTGSGIEAFF,TGTGCCAGCAGCCTCACAGGGAGTGGTATTGAAGCTTTCTTT
NA,TRBV5-1,TRBD2,TRBJ2-5,CASSLQGTSGKETQYF,TGCGCCAGCAGCTTACAAGGGACTAGCGGAAAAGAGACCCAGTACTTC
NA,TRBV5-1,NA,TRBJ2-3,CASSFQGDTQYF,TGCGCCAGCAGCTTTCAGGGGGATACGCAGTATTTT
NA,TRBV5-6,TRBD1,TRBJ1-1,CASSLGGGWTEAFF,TGTGCCAGCAGCTTGGGAGGGGGCTGGACTGAAGCTTTCTTT
NA,TRBV6-5,NA,TRBJ2-7,CASSYSAGAVYEQYF,TGTGCCAGCAGTTACTCGGCAGGGGCAGTCTACGAGCAGTACTTC
NA,TRBV19,TRBD2,TRBJ2-1,CASSISTGTSGSFLNEQFF,TGTGCCAGTAGTATCTCAACCGGGACTAGCGGGAGTTTCCTCAATGAGCAGTTCTTC
few,TRBV29-1,TRBD2,TRBJ2-1,CSVAYRLAGVGEQFF,TGCAGCGTTGCGTACCGACTAGCGGGGGTGGGTGAGCAGTTCTTC
NA,TRBV9,NA,TRBJ2-1,CASSVAGGTVEQFF,TGTGCCAGCAGCGTAGCCGGAGGGACAGTTGAGCAGTTCTTC
NA,TRBV5-4,TRBD2,TRBJ2-5,CASSLASSGRMETQYF,TGTGCCAGCAGCTTGGCCTCTAGCGGGAGGATGGAGACCCAGTACTTC